Following are 9 T cell receptor beta chains from one sample sequenced in a study of blood T cell repertoires in COVID-19 (dated by TCRdb to the early 2020s). Libraries were prepared through the immunoSEQ multiplex PCR assay. As stored in TCRdb, this immuneACCESS dataset retains in-frame rearrangements with V and J assigned. A fraction of the clones does not appear; measured against another copy, unresolved V genes explain less than half of the discrepancy, and the remainder lacks a known reason. The sample profile shows fewer than 600,000 clones; roughly 87% of them were found once. Of the sample, around 0.9% falls within the top ten clones. Sequencing was performed on peripheral blood. All receptors derive from a man younger than 30 with COVID-19, enrolled during active disease.

The chain links TRBV12-3 or TRBV12-4 to TRBJ1-2; D is uncertain. Deletions cut 1 base from V and 2 bases from J, with 2 bases between. This CDR3 has 12 amino acids. This CDR3 is CASSLVNYGYTF. The CDR3 DNA reads TGTGCCAGCAGTTTAGTAAACTATGGCTACACCTTC.

V gene TRBV19 combines with J gene TRBJ2-7; D gene ambiguous. The CDR3 extends over 14 amino acids. The germline V and J ends were trimmed by 7 bases and 0 bases, with 13 bases remaining between them. Germline V gene lookup returns CDR1 LNHDA and CDR2 SQIVND (reference sequence). This CDR3 reads CASKFRASSYEQYF. The CDR3 DNA sequence: TGTGCCAGTAAGTTCAGAGCGAGCTCCTACGAGCAGTACTTC.

This sequence joins TRBV12-5 and TRBJ2-6; the match to TRBD1 covers 7 bases. V shed 3 bases, J shed 0 bases, and the junction held 11 bases outside the gene matches. Germline loops: CDR1 LGHNT, CDR2 FRNRAP. The CDR3 is made up of 19 amino acids. CDR3 nucleotides: TGTGCTAGTGGTTTCACTCTGGACAGGACGTCCTCTGGGGCCAACGTCCTGACTTTC. Its translation is CASGFTLDRTSSGANVLTF.

As concerns this clone: A junction end diverges from the germline sequence, so it may reflect a read error. The V and J genes are TRBV6-1 and TRBJ2-3; D ambiguous. The CDR3 loop spans 12 amino acids. Per the germline V gene, CDR1 is MNHNS and CDR2 is SASEGT. The CDR3 DNA sequence: TGTGCCAGCAGCGAAGGCGGCGGTACGCAGTATTTT. Residues: CASSEGGGTQYF.

Comments on this clone: Compared with germline, one end of the junction differs, possibly owing to a read error. The chain joins TRBV7-7 to TRBJ2-5, with D maybe TRBD2 (5 bases). The CDR3 length is 16 residues. Germline V gives CDR1 SSHAT, CDR2 FNYEAQ (reference sequence). CDR3 in DNA: TGTGCTAGCAGCTTGGGAGCCGACACCTATCAAGAGACCCAGTACTTC. It yields the protein CASSLGADTYQETQYF.

This rearrangement joins TRBV11-1 to TRBJ2-7; possible D gene TRBD1, 5 bases. CDR3 length equals 16 residues. Trimming cost V 2 bases and J 0 bases, with 14 bases left between them. Germline assignment: CDR1 SGHAT and CDR2 FQDESV (reference sequence). The CDR3 DNA sequence: TGTGCCAGCAGCTTATTTCGAGACAGTGACTCCTACGAGCAGTACTTC. Its protein product is CASSLFRDSDSYEQYF.

This chain connects TRBV4-1 to TRBJ2-1; 12 nucleotides match TRBD2. J lost 7 bases, V lost 4 bases, and 5 bases had no gene match. Germline CDR1 reads MGHRA; CDR2 reads YSYEKL. The CDR3 is 15 amino acids. The CDR3 DNA sequence: TGCGCCAGCAGCCGACTAGCGGGAGCAGAAAATGAGCAGTTCTTC. This translates into CASSRLAGAENEQFF.

J is TRBJ1-5 and V is TRBV6-6; 8 positions match TRBD1. Trimming cost V 7 bases and J 3 bases; bases outside gene matches: 5. This CDR3 contains 14 residues. In germline, CDR1 is MNHNY, CDR2 SVGAGI (reference sequence). CDR3 in amino acids: CASKDRENNQPQHF. The CDR3 bases are TGTGCCAGCAAGGACAGGGAGAACAATCAGCCCCAGCATTTT.

V usage is TRBV6-2 or TRBV6-3 and J usage is TRBJ2-5; TRBD2 matches at 9 bases. This CDR3 is 18 amino acids long. The junction had 15 bases not matched to a gene; V was cut back by 3 bases and J by 4 bases. Germline V CDR1 and CDR2: MNHEY, SVGEGT. CDR3 residues: CASSYVRWASGNPETQYF. Here the CDR3 DNA reads TGTGCCAGCAGTTATGTGAGATGGGCTAGCGGGAACCCAGAGACCCAGTACTTC.